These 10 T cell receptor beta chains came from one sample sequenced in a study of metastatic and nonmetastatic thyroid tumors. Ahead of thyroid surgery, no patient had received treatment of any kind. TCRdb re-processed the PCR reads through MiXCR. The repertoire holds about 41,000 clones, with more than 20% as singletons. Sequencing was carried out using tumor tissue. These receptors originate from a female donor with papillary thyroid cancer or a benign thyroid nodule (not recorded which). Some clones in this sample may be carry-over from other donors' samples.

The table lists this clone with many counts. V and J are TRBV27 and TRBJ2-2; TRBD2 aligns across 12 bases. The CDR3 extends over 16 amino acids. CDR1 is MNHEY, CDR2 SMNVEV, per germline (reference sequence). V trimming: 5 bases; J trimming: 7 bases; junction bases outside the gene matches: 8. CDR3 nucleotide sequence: TGTGCCAGCAGTCCGAGACTAGCGGGAGTTGGCGGGGAGCTGTTTTTT. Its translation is CASSPRLAGVGGELFF.

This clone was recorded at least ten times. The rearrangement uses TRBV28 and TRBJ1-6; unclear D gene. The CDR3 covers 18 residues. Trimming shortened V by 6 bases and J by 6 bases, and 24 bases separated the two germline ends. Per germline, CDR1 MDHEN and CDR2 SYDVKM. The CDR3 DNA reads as TGTGCCAGCAGCAATCCGGGCCCACCACCTGTATTTAATTCACCCCTCCACTTT. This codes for CASSNPGPPPVFNSPLHF.

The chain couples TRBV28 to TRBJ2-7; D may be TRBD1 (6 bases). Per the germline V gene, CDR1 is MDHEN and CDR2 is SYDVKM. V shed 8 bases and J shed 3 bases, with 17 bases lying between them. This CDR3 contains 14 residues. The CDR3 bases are TGTGCCAGCCGGGACAATTACGATTACTACGAGCAGTACTTC. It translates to CASRDNYDYYEQYF.

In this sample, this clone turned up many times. This CDR3 reads CSARAQGNTGELFF. The CDR3 DNA reads as TGCAGTGCTAGAGCCCAGGGGAACACCGGGGAGCTGTTTTTT. The chain links TRBV20-1 to TRBJ2-2, with D possibly matching TRBD1 (5 bases). Germline CDR1 is DFQATT and CDR2 is SNEGSKA (reference sequence). Trimming pared 1 base from V and 1 base from J, leaving 7 bases between. This CDR3 has 14 residues.

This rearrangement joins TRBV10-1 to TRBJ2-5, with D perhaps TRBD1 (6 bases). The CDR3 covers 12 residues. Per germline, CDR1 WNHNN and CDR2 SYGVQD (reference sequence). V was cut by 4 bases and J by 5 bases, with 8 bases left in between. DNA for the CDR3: TGCGCCAGCAGTGGGCAGGGGGAGACCCAGTACTTC. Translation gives CASSGQGETQYF.

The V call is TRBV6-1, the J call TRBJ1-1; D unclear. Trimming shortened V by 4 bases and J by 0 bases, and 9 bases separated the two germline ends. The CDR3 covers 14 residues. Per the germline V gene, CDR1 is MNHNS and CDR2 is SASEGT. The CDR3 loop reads CASSVPPVNTEAFF. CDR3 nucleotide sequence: TGTGCCAGCAGTGTTCCCCCTGTGAACACTGAAGCTTTCTTT.

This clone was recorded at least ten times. CDR3 loop: CASSEGGLKQNTEAFF. In nucleotides, the CDR3 is TGTGCCAGCAGTGAGGGGGGGCTCAAGCAGAACACTGAAGCTTTCTTT. V and J are TRBV2 and TRBJ1-1; weak D call: TRBD1 (6 bases). V was shortened by 3 bases and J by 1 base, with 15 bases between the two germline ends. Germline assignment: CDR1 SNHLY and CDR2 FYNNEI. The CDR3 covers 16 residues.

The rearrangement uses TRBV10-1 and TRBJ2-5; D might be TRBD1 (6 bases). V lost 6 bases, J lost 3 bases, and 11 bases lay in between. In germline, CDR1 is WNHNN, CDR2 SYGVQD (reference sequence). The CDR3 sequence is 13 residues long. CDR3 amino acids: CASRDSDKETQYF. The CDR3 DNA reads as TGCGCCAGCAGGGACAGCGACAAAGAGACCCAGTACTTC.

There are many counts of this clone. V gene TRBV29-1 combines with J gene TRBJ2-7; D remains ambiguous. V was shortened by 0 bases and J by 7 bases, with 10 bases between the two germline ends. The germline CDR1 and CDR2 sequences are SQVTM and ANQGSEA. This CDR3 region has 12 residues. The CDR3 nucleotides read TGCAGCGTTGAAGAGAACTCCCGAGAGCAGTACTTC. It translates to CSVEENSREQYF.

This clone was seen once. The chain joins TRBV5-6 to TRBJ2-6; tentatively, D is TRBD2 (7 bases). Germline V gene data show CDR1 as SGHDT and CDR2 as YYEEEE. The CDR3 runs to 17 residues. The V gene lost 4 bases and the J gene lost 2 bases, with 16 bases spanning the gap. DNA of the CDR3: TGTGCCAGCAGCCCTCCCATCGGGGGGCCTGGGGCCAACGTCCTGACTTTC. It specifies CASSPPIGGPGANVLTF.